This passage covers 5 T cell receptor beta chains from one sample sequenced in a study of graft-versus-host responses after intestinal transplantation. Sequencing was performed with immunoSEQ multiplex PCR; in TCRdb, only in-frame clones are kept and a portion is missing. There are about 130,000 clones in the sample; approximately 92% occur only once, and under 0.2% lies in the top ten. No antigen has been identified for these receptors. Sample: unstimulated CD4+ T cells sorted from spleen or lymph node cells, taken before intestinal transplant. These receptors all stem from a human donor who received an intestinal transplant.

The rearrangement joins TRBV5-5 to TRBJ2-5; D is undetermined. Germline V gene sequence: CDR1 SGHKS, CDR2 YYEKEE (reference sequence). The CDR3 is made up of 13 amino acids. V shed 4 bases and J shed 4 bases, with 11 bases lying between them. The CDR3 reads CASSLLKPETQYF. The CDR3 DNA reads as TGTGCCAGCAGCCTACTAAAACCAGAGACCCAGTACTTC.

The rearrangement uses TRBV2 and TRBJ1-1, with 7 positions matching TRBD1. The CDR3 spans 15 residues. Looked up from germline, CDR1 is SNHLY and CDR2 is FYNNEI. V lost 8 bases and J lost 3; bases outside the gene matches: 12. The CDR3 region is CASGGAGGGDTEAFF. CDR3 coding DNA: TGTGCCAGCGGGGGGGCAGGGGGTGGGGACACTGAAGCTTTCTTT.

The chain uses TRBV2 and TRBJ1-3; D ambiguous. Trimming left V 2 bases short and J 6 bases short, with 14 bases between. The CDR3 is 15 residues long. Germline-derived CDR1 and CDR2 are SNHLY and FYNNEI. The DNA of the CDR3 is TGTGCCAGCAGTGAACGTCGTGCTTGGGTAAACACCATATATTTT. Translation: CASSERRAWVNTIYF.

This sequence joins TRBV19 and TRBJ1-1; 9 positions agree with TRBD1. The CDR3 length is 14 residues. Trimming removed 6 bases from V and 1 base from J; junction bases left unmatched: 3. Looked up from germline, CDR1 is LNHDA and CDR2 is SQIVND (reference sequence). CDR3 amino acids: CASRDRGPNTEAFF. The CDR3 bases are TGTGCCAGTAGGGACAGGGGCCCGAACACTGAAGCTTTCTTT.

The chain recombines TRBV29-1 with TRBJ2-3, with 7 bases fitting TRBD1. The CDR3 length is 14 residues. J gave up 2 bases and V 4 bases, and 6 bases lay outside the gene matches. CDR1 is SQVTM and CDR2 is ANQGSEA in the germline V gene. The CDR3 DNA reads TGCAGCGTTGGTGCGGACAGGCTCACAGATACGCAGTATTTT. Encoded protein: CSVGADRLTDTQYF.